Presented here are 13 T cell receptor beta chains from one specimen sequenced in a study of a mutant IDH1 vaccine in newly diagnosed glioma. Sample time point: week 5, during vaccination. Every vaccination contained 300 ug of the mutant IDH1 20-mer peptide and was paired with topical imiquimod. Produced via immunoSEQ multiplex PCR; TCRdb's table is partial and in-frame only. In the table there are 45,000 to 60,000 clones, roughly 78% of which are singletons. These TCRs are of unknown antigen specificity. The sample was PBMCs, taken from a glioma patient whose treatment included an IDH1 peptide vaccine. Receptors originate from a man between 45 and 60 years old with glioma.

The chain has TRBV5-4 and TRBJ2-3, with 8 bases that match TRBD2. Looked up from germline, CDR1 is SGHNT and CDR2 is YYREEE (reference sequence). Trimming at V came to 4 bases and at J to 4 bases, leaving 20 bases not matched to a gene. The CDR3 extends over 19 amino acids. The CDR3 nucleotides read TGTGCCAGCAGCGCCTCCCTGAGGGCGGGGGGCTACAGACCAGATACGCAGTATTTT. Protein: CASSASLRAGGYRPDTQYF.

This chain joins TRBV6-1 and TRBJ1-1; D unclear. This CDR3 is built from 14 residues. The V end lost 0 bases, the J end lost 4 bases, and 9 bases lay between the germline ends. CDR1 is MNHNS, CDR2 SASEGT, per germline. As DNA, the CDR3 is TGTGCCAGCAGTGAAGCAGGGAGGACCACTGAAGCTTTCTTT. Residues: CASSEAGRTTEAFF.

The rearrangement uses TRBV29-1 and TRBJ2-7, with 7 bases fitting TRBD1. Germline V gene data show CDR1 as SQVTM and CDR2 as ANQGSEA. This CDR3 contains 16 residues. With V trimmed by 5 bases and J by 0 bases, 13 bases remained unmatched. The CDR3 reads CSVQLRGTAHSYEQYF. CDR3 nucleotide sequence: TGCAGCGTTCAACTGAGAGGGACAGCGCACTCCTACGAGCAGTACTTC.

In its sample, this clone was seen a few times. V usage is TRBV7-8 and J usage is TRBJ1-1; D is unresolved. Between the trimmed V and J ends, which lost 1 base and 1 base, there was a span of 7 bases. Per the germline V gene, CDR1 is SGHVS and CDR2 is FQNEAQ. CDR3 length: 14 residues. This CDR3 reads CASSLDRTNTEAFF. CDR3 nucleotide sequence: TGTGCCAGCAGCTTAGATAGGACGAACACTGAAGCTTTCTTT.

J is TRBJ1-4 and V is TRBV7-2; D remains unclear. The V end was cut by 5 bases, the J end by 2 bases, with 6 bases between. The CDR3 has 13 amino acids. Germline V gives CDR1 SGHTA, CDR2 FQGNSA. The CDR3 region is CASSVSTNEKLFF. CDR3 coding DNA: TGTGCCAGCAGCGTGTCCACTAATGAAAAACTGTTTTTT.

The J gene is TRBJ2-7, the V gene TRBV2; 7 positions agree with TRBD1. Germline V gene data show CDR1 as SNHLY and CDR2 as FYNNEI. V shed 5 bases and J 0 bases; nucleotides not matched to a gene: 4. This CDR3 region has 14 residues. CDR3 region: CASSYGTASYEQYF. For the CDR3, the DNA is TGTGCCAGCAGTTACGGGACAGCCTCCTACGAGCAGTACTTC.

The chain joins TRBV10-3 to TRBJ1-2; D not certain. The V end lost 6 bases, the J end lost 1 base, and 6 bases lay between the germline ends. CDR3 length: 12 amino acids. CDR1 ENHRY and CDR2 SYGVKD come from the germline V gene. The CDR3 loop reads CAIREVNYGYTF. The CDR3, as DNA: TGTGCCATCAGGGAGGTTAACTATGGCTACACCTTC.

The chain carries TRBV7-6 and TRBJ2-2, with a weak D call TRBD1 (5 bases). Trimming removed 5 bases from V and 3 bases from J, with 16 bases in between. CDR3 length equals 16 residues. Germline V CDR1 and CDR2: SGHVS, FNYEAQ. The CDR3 is CASSQGDGPYTGELFF. The CDR3 DNA is TGTGCCAGCAGCCAGGGTGACGGTCCTTACACCGGGGAGCTGTTTTTT.

The chain recombines TRBV7-8 with TRBJ2-7; D call uncertain. The germline V gene has CDR1 SGHVS and CDR2 FQNEAQ. The CDR3 runs to 11 residues. V lost 5 bases to trimming and J lost 7 bases, with 9 bases between them. CDR3 in DNA: TGTGCCAGCAGCCCCTCTGAGGAGCAGTACTTC. It is translated as CASSPSEEQYF.

The chain carries TRBV29-1 and TRBJ2-1; TRBD2 matches 9 bases. The CDR3 covers 15 residues. V trimming: 4 bases; J trimming: 2 bases; junction bases outside the gene matches: 6. Germline V gene lookup returns CDR1 SQVTM and CDR2 ANQGSEA. This chain's CDR3 is CSVASGTSPYNEQFF. The CDR3 DNA reads as TGCAGCGTTGCCTCCGGGACTAGCCCCTACAATGAGCAGTTCTTC.

The chain employs TRBV2 and TRBJ1-1; no clear D. CDR1 SNHLY and CDR2 FYNNEI come from the germline V gene. V lost 8 bases and J lost 0, with 13 bases in between. The CDR3 consists of 14 residues. The CDR3 DNA sequence: TGTGCCAGCGGATCAGAAAAATTGAACACTGAAGCTTTCTTT. It translates to CASGSEKLNTEAFF.

The gene calls are TRBV29-1 and TRBJ1-1; a possible D gene is TRBD1 (6 bases). Germline loops: CDR1 SQVTM, CDR2 ANQGSEA. The CDR3 is made up of 11 amino acids. The ends were cut back, 6 bases at V and 4 bases at J, with 9 bases in the middle. The CDR3 DNA reads TGCAGCGTGGGGGGCGCCACTGAAGCTTTCTTT. Protein: CSVGGATEAFF. Looking up the rest from reference TRBV29-1 and TRBJ1-1 gives the full variable domain: SAVISQKPSRDICQRGTSLTIQCQVDSQVTMMFWYRQQPGQSLTLIATANQGSEATYESGFVIDKFPISRPNLTFSTLTVSNMSPEDSSIYLCSVGGATEAFFGQGTRLTVV.

This chain connects TRBV7-2 to TRBJ2-2; possible D gene TRBD1, 5 bases. The ends were cut back, 7 bases at V and 4 bases at J, with 13 bases in the middle. CDR1 and CDR2 (germline): SGHTA, FQGNSA. The CDR3 is 14 amino acids. CDR3 DNA sequence: TGTGCCAGCAACTGGGGCTCGGGCACCGGGGAGCTGTTTTTT. The encoded protein is CASNWGSGTGELFF.